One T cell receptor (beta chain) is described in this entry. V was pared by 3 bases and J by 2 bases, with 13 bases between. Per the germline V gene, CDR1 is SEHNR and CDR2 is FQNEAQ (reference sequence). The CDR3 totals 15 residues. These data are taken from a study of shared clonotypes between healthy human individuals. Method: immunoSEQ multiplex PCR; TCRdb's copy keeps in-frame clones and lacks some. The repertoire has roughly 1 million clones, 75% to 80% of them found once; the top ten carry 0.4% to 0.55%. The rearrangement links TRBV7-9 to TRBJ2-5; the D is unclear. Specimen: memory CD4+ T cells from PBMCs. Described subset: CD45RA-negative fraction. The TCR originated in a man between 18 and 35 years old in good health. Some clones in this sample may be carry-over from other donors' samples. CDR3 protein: CASSFGTLPQETQYF. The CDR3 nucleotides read TGTGCCAGCAGCTTTGGTACGTTACCACAAGAGACCCAGTACTTC.